This TCR beta chain is from a study of CD8 T cells in Susac syndrome. The CDR3 sequence is 15 residues long. The germline gives CDR1 LGHDT, CDR2 YNNKEL (reference sequence). J was trimmed by 6 bases and V by 5 bases; bases with no gene match: 12. High-throughput TCR beta sequencing covered peripheral CD8+ and CD4+ T cells. The authors negatively isolated CD8+ and CD4+ T cells and FACS-enriched TEMRA cells. With random hexamers, 0.5 to 1 ug RNA was reverse transcribed. It was immunoSEQ multiplex PCR that amplified TCR beta CDR3 across 54 Vbeta and 13 Jbeta. MiXCR was run by TCRdb on the immunoSEQ multiplex PCR reads, yielding one entry per CDR3 protein. The sample lists around 180,000 distinct CDR3 sequences, approximately 94% occurring once.

The sample consisted of CD4+ T cells from PBMCs. This receptor was identified in a human donor with multiple sclerosis. The chain employs TRBV3-1 and TRBJ1-2; 7 positions agree with TRBD1. CDR3 region: CASSFQGELSNGYTF. CDR3 DNA: TGTGCCAGCAGCTTTCAGGGGGAACTATCGAATGGCTACACCTTC.